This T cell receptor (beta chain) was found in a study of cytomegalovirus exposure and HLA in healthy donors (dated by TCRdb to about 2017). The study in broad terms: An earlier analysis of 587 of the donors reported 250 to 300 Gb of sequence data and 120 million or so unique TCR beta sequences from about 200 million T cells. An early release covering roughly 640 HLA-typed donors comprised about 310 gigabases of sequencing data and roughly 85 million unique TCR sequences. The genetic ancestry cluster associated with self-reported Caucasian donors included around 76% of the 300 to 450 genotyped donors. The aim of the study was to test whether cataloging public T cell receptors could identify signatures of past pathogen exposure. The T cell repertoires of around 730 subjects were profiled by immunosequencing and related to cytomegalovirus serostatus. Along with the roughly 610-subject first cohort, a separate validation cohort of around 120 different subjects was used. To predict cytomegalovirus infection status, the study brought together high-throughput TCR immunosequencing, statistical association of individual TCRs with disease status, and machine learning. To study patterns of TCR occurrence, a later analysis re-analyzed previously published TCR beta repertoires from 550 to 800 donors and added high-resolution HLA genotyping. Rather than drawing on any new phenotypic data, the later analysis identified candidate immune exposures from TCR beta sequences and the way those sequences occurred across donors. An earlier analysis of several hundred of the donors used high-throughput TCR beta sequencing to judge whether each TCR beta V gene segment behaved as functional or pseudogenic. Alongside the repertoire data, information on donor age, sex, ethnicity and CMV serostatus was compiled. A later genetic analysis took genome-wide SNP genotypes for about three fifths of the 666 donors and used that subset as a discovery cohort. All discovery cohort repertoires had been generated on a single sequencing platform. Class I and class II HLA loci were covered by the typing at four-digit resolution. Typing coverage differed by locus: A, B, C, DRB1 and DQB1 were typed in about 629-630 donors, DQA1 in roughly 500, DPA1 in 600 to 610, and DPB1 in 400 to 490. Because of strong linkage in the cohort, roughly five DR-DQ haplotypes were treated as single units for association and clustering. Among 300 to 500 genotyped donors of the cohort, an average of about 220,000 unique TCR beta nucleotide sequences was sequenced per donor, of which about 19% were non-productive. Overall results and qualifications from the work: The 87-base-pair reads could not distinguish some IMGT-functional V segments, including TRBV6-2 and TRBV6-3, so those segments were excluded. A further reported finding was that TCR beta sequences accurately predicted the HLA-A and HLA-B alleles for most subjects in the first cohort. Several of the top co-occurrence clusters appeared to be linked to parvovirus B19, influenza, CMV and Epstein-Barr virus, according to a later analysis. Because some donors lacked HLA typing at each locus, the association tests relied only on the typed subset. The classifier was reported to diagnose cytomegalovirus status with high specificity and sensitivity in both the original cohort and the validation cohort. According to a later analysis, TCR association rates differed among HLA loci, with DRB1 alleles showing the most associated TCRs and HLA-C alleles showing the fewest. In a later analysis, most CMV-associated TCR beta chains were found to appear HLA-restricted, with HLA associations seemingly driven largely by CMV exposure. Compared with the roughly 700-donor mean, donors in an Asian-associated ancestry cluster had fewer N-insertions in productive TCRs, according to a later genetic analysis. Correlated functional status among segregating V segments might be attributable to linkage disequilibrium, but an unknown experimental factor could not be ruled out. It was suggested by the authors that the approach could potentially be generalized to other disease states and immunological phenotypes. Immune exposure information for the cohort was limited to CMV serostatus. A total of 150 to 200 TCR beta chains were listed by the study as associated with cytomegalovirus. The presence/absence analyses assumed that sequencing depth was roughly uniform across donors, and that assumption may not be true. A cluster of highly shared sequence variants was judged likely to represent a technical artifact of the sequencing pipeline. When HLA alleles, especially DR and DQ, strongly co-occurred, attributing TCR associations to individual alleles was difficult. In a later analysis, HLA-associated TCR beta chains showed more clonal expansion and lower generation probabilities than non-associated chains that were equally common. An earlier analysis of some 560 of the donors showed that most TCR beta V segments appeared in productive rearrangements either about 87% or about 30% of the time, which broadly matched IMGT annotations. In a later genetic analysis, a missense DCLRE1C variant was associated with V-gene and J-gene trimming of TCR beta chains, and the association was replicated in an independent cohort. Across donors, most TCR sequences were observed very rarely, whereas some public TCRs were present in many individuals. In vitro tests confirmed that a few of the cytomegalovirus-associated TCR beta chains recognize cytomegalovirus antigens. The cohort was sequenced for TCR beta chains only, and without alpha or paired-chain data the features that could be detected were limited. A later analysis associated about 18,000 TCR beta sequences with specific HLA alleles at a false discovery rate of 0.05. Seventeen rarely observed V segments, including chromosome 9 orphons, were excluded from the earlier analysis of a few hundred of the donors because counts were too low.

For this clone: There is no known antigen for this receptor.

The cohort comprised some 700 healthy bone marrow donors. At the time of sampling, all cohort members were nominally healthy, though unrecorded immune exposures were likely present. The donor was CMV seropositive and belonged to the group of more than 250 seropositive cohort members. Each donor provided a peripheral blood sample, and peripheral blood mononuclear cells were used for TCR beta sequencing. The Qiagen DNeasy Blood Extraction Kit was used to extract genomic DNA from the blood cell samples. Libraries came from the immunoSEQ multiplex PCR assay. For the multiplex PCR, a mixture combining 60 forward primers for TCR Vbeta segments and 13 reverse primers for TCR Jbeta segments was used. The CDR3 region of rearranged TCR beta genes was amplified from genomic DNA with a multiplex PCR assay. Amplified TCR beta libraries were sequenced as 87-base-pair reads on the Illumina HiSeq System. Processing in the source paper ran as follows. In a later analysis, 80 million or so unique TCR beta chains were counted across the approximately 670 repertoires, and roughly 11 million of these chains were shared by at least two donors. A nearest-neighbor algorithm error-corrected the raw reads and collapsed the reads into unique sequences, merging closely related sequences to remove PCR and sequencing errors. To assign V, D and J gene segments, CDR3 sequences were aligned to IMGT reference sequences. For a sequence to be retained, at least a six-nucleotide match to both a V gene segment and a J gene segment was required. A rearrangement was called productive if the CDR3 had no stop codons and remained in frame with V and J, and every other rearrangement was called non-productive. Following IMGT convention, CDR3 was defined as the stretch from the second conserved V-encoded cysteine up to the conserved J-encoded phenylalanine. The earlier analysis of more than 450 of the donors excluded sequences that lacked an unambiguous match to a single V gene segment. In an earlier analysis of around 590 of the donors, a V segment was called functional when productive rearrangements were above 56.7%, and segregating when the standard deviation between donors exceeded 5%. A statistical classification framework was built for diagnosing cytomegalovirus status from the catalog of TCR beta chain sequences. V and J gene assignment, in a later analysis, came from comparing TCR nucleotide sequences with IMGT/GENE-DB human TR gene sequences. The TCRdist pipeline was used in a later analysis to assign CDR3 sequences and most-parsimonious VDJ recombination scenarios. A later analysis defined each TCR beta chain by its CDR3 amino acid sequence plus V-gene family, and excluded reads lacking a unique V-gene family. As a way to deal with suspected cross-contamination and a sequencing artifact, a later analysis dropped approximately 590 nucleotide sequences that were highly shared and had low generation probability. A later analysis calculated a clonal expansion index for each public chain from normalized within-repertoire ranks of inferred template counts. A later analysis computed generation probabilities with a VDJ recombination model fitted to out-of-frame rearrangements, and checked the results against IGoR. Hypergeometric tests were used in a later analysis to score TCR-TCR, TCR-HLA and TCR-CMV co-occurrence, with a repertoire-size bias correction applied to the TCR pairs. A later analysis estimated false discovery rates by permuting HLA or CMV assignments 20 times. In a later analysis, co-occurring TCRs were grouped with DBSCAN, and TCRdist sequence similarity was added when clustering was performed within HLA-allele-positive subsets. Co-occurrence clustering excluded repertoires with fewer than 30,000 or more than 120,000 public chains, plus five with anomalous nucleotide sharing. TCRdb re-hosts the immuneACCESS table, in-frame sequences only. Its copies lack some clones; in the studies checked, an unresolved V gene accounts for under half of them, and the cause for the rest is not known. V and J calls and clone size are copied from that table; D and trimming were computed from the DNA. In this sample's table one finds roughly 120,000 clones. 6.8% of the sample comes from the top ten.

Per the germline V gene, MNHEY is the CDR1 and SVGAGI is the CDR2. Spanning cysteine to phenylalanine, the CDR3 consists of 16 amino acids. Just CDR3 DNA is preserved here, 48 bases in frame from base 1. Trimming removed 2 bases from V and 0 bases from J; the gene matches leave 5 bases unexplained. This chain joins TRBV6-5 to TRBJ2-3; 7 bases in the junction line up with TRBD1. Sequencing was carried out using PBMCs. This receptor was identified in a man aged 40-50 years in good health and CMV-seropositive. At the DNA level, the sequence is TGTGCCAGCAGTTACCGGACAGGATTTAGCACAGATACGCAGTATTTT. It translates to CASSYRTGFSTDTQYF.